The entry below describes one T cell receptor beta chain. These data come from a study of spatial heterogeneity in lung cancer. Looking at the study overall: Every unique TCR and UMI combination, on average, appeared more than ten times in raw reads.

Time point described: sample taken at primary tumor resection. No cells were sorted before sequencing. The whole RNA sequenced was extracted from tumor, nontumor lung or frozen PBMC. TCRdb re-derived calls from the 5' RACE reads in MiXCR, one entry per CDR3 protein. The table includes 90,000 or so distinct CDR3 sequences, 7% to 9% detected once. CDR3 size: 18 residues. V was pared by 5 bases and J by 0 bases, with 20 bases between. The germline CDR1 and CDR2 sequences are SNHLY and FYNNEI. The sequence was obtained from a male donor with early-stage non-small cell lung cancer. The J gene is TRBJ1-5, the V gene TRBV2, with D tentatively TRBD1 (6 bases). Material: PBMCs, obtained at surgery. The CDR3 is CASSPNRVGAASNQPQHF. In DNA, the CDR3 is TGTGCCAGCAGTCCCAACAGGGTGGGGGCGGCTAGCAATCAGCCCCAGCATTTT.